Below, one T cell receptor (beta chain) is given with its context. Its target is unknown. Other nucleotide sequences from this sample produce the same CDR3. Some clones are missing from TCRdb's copy, which holds only in-frame ones; the method was immunoSEQ multiplex PCR. The repertoire has 80,000 or so clones, around 90% of them found once; the top ten carry under 0.35%. This sample stems from a study of OX40 agonist ivuxolimab in advanced cancers. Study as a whole: An agonistic anti-OX40 (CD134) antibody, ivuxolimab, was used to treat the patients. Treatment received earlier with anti-PD-1, anti-PD-L1 or anti-CTLA-4 agents was allowed, and approximately 40% had some. The study's findings and limits: Compared with CD4+, CD8+ T cells on average had more expanded clones.

Blood got drawn at baseline, again on cycle 4 day 1, and then on cycle 7 day 1. The source of this sequence is an adult with an advanced solid tumor such as melanoma, head and neck, liver or kidney cancer. Sequencing was performed on CD4+ or CD8+ T cells sorted from blood, taken in a trial of the OX40 agonist ivuxolimab.

The CDR3: CASSLGGMNTEAFF. CDR3 nucleotides: TGTGCCAGCAGCTTAGGGGGTATGAACACTGAAGCTTTCTTT. The chain is built from TRBV7-2 and TRBJ1-1; D not certain. The CDR3 is 14 amino acids. Germline V lookup: CDR1 SGHTA, CDR2 FQGNSA. V lost 1 base, J lost 0 bases, and 6 bases lay in between.